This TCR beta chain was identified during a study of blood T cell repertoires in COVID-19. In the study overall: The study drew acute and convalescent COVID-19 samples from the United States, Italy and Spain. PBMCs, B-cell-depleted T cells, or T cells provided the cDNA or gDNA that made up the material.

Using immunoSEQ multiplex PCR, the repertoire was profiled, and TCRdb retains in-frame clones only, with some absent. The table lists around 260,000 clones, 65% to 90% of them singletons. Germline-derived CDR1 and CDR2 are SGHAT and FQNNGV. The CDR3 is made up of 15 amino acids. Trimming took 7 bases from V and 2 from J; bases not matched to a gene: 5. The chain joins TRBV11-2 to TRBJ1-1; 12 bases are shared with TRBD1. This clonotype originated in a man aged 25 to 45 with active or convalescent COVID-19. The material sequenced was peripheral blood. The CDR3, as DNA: TGTGCCAGCAATAAGGGACAGGGGGCTAACACTGAAGCTTTCTTT. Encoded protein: CASNKGQGANTEAFF.